The 20 T cell receptor beta chains presented below share a single source sample, sequenced in a study of blood T cell repertoires in COVID-19. The method was immunoSEQ multiplex PCR; TCRdb's version includes in-frame clones alone and lacks a portion of them. The sample holds some 220,000 clones, 80% to 85% seen once. Sequencing was performed on peripheral blood. These TCRs come from a woman older than 75 with active or convalescent COVID-19.

The CDR3 protein is CASSSPKGSSYEQYF. The CDR3 DNA sequence: TGTGCCAGCAGCTCCCCTAAGGGGTCCTCCTACGAGCAGTACTTC. J is TRBJ2-7 and V is TRBV7-2, with D maybe TRBD1 (5 bases). The CDR3 is made up of 15 amino acids. The V gene's germline CDR1 is SGHTA and CDR2 FQGNSA. The germline V and J ends were trimmed by 4 bases and 0 bases, with 13 bases remaining between them.

The chain couples TRBV20-1 to TRBJ1-4; no clear D. Germline assignment: CDR1 DFQATT and CDR2 SNEGSKA (reference sequence). This CDR3 has 11 amino acids. V lost 3 bases and J lost 8, with 7 bases in between. CDR3 region: CSARVVEKLFF. CDR3 DNA sequence: TGCAGTGCTAGGGTAGTGGAAAAACTGTTTTTT.

The chain recombines TRBV12-5 with TRBJ2-5, with D maybe TRBD1 (5 bases). Trimming left V 5 bases short and J 6 bases short, with 13 bases between. The CDR3 has 13 amino acids. Germline V gene lookup returns CDR1 LGHNT and CDR2 FRNRAP. This chain's CDR3 is CASGPQGLKTQYF. In nucleotides, the CDR3 is TGTGCTAGTGGTCCCCAGGGTTTGAAGACCCAGTACTTC.

The J gene is TRBJ2-4, the V gene TRBV15; D possibly corresponds to TRBD1 (5 bases). The V end lost 8 bases, the J end lost 7 bases, and 15 bases lay between the germline ends. Germline CDR1 reads LNHNV; CDR2 reads YYDKDF (reference sequence). The CDR3 has 13 residues. CDR3 sequence: CATLAPKGNIQYF. The DNA for the CDR3 is TGTGCCACCTTAGCACCAAAGGGGAACATTCAGTACTTC.

The J gene is TRBJ1-2, the V gene TRBV18; D uncertain. The germline V and J ends were trimmed by 5 bases and 5 bases, with 12 bases remaining between them. The CDR3 totals 13 residues. CDR1 and CDR2 from the germline V gene are KGHSH and LQKENI. DNA for the CDR3: TGTGCCAGCTCAGAGCAGGTGTGGTATGGCTACACCTTC. Translation gives CASSEQVWYGYTF.

J is TRBJ2-5 and V is TRBV7-8; D remains ambiguous. Between the trimmed V and J ends, which lost 5 bases and 2 bases, there was a span of 9 bases. The CDR3 is 13 amino acids. Germline values: CDR1 SGHVS, CDR2 FQNEAQ. The CDR3 coding sequence is TGTGCCAGCAGCCTTAGACATCAAGAGACCCAGTACTTC. As protein: CASSLRHQETQYF.

This clone showed up just once. The chain uses TRBV7-3 and TRBJ2-1; the match to TRBD2 covers 7 bases. The CDR3 sequence is 14 residues long. Per germline, CDR1 SGHTA and CDR2 FQGTGA. V shed 5 bases, J shed 5 bases, and the junction held 6 bases outside the gene matches. The CDR3 DNA sequence: TGTGCCAGCAGCGCCGGGACTAATAACAATGAGCAGTTCTTC. Protein product: CASSAGTNNNEQFF.

J is TRBJ2-1 and V is TRBV2; tentatively, D is TRBD1 (5 bases). The germline V gene has CDR1 SNHLY and CDR2 FYNNEI. Trimming pared 7 bases from V and 4 bases from J, leaving 14 bases between. This CDR3 spans 14 amino acids. CDR3 in DNA: TGTGCCAGCATCGGTCAGGGAACATACAATGAGCAGTTCTTC. Translated: CASIGQGTYNEQFF.

J is TRBJ2-5 and V is TRBV5-4; 7 nucleotides agree with TRBD2. Trimming took 3 bases from V and 1 from J; bases not matched to a gene: 3. The length of the CDR3 is 14 residues. CDR1 SGHNT and CDR2 YYREEE come from the germline V gene (reference sequence). CDR3 sequence reads: CASSSLAFQETQYF. CDR3 sequence (DNA): TGTGCCAGCAGCTCACTAGCGTTCCAAGAGACCCAGTACTTC.

This clone came up once. The V gene is TRBV11-3, the J gene TRBJ2-7; 8 bases line up with TRBD2. The CDR3 is 13 residues long. CDR1 SGHNT and CDR2 YENEEA come from the germline V gene. Trimming took 5 bases from V and 3 from J; bases not matched to a gene: 3. CDR3 sequence: CASSVSGNYEQYF. The CDR3 DNA is TGTGCCAGCAGCGTTAGCGGGAACTACGAGCAGTACTTC.

This chain joins TRBV3-1 (or the pseudogene TRBV3-2) and TRBJ1-4; TRBD1 aligns across 7 bases. The germline V gene has CDR1 LGHDT and CDR2 YNNKEL (reference sequence). V gave up 3 bases and J gave up 5 bases; unmatched junction bases: 12. This CDR3 spans 17 amino acids. The CDR3 DNA reads TGTGCCAGCAGCCATCGACAGGGTAGTGCATGGAATGAAAAACTGTTTTTT. Translated: CASSHRQGSAWNEKLFF.

The chain combines TRBV30 with TRBJ1-4; D gene ambiguous. Per germline, CDR1 GTSNPN and CDR2 SVGIG (reference sequence). CDR3 length: 14 residues. The V end lost 1 base, the J end lost 8 bases, and 14 bases lay between the germline ends. The CDR3 is CAWSEGSPGEKLFF. The CDR3 DNA sequence: TGTGCCTGGAGTGAAGGGTCACCGGGGGAAAAACTGTTTTTT.

The chain carries TRBV28 and TRBJ1-3; D is unresolved. Per germline, CDR1 MDHEN and CDR2 SYDVKM. V was pared by 11 bases and J by 0 bases, with 20 bases between. The CDR3 has 16 residues. The CDR3: CADRSGKTVSGNTIYF. CDR3 nucleotides: TGTGCCGATAGATCCGGGAAAACGGTCTCTGGAAACACCATATATTTT.

This rearrangement joins TRBV21-1 to TRBJ2-1; the tabulated D call, TRBD1, remains unverified against the DNA. TRBV21-1 represents a pseudogene. The CDR3 is made up of 13 amino acids. In DNA, the CDR3 is TGTGCCAGCAGCAAAGAGCAGGGCCATGAGCAGTTCTTC. Its protein is CASSKEQGHEQFF.

This clone has more than one count but fewer than ten. V gene TRBV4-2 combines with J gene TRBJ1-3; D possibly corresponds to TRBD1 (6 bases). Trimming shortened V by 5 bases and J by 4 bases, and 12 bases separated the two germline ends. This CDR3 has 14 residues. Germline loops: CDR1 LGHNA, CDR2 YNFKEQ. The CDR3 sequence is CASSKQGDGNTIYF. DNA for the CDR3: TGTGCCAGCAGCAAACAGGGTGACGGAAACACCATATATTTT.

The CDR3 coding sequence is TGTGCCAGCAGTGACGCCTCGCAGGGGTCCTTTACCCTCCACTTT. It encodes CASSDASQGSFTLHF. The chain has TRBV2 and TRBJ1-6; perhaps TRBD1 as D (6 bases). This CDR3 is 15 amino acids long. The ends were cut back, 3 bases at V and 14 bases at J, with 20 bases in the middle. Germline V gene lookup returns CDR1 SNHLY and CDR2 FYNNEI.

This clone was seen a few times. J is TRBJ2-1 and V is TRBV30; D is possibly TRBD2 (5 bases). V lost 2 bases, J lost 2 bases, and 10 bases lay in between. This CDR3 has 14 amino acids. CDR1 is GTSNPN, CDR2 SVGIG, per germline (reference sequence). The CDR3 coding sequence is TGTGCCTGGAGTCCAGGACTCCCCTACAATGAGCAGTTCTTC. Its protein is CAWSPGLPYNEQFF.

The gene calls are TRBV7-3 and TRBJ2-2; D is perhaps TRBD1 (6 bases). Germline assignment: CDR1 SGHTA and CDR2 FQGTGA. The CDR3 is 14 residues long. V was cut by 5 bases and J by 4 bases, with 11 bases left in between. The CDR3 region has the DNA TGTGCCAGCAGCCCAGGGGTTGGCACCGGGGAGCTGTTTTTT. This codes for CASSPGVGTGELFF.

The CDR3: CASSLAFSGASSYEQYF. Written as DNA, the CDR3 is TGTGCCAGCAGCTTAGCGTTTAGCGGGGCCTCCTCCTACGAGCAGTACTTC. The chain couples TRBV7-2 to TRBJ2-7; 8 bases map to TRBD2. Germline V lookup: CDR1 SGHTA, CDR2 FQGNSA. The CDR3 length is 17 residues. With 0 bases clipped from V and 0 bases from J, the junction kept 7 bases outside the gene matches.

The V and J genes are TRBV30 and TRBJ2-3; 7 bases line up with TRBD2. J lost 4 bases, V lost 3 bases, and 7 bases had no gene match. There are 14 residues in the CDR3. CDR1 GTSNPN and CDR2 SVGIG come from the germline V gene (reference sequence). The CDR3 reads CAWSTSGRADTQYF. CDR3 in DNA: TGTGCCTGGAGCACCTCAGGGAGGGCAGATACGCAGTATTTT.